Sequencing of this TCR beta chain was carried out in a study of cytomegalovirus exposure and HLA in healthy donors. The CDR3 spans 13 residues. Germline loops: CDR1 SGHTA, CDR2 FQGNSA. Trimming pared 5 bases from V and 8 bases from J, leaving 15 bases between. PCR was performed using 60 Vbeta and 13 Jbeta primers. Method: immunoSEQ multiplex PCR; TCRdb's copy keeps in-frame clones and lacks some. The sample carries approximately 200,000 clones, approximately 79% recorded once. All donors participated as healthy donors of bone marrow. This chain uses TRBV7-2 with TRBJ1-1; perhaps TRBD1 as D (6 bases). This clonotype was obtained from a woman aged 18-29 years in good health and CMV-seronegative. The sample taken for sequencing was PBMCs. CDR3 protein: CASSVRTVPEAFF. For the CDR3, the DNA is TGTGCCAGCAGCGTTAGGACAGTACCCGAAGCTTTCTTT. The complete variable domain, with remaining parts taken from reference TRBV7-2 and TRBJ1-1, reads GAGVSQSPSNKVTEKGKDVELRCDPISGHTALYWYRQSLGQGLEFLIYFQGNSAPDKSGLPSDRFSAERTGGSVSTLTIQRTQQEDSAVYLCASSVRTVPEAFFGQGTRLTVV.